This record looks at one TCR beta chain sequence and its context. Its specificity is not known. It was by quantitative 5'-RACE with molecular barcodes that TCR beta libraries were made. TCRdb itself ran the 5' RACE reads through MiXCR, one entry per CDR3 protein. The sample shows around 100,000 distinct CDR3 sequences, nearly 25% of them seen only once. This sample is drawn from a study of CD8 T cells in ankylosing spondylitis. General observations from the study: The authors reported significant enrichment of disease-linked clones in matched ankylosing spondylitis synovial fluid.

Trimming removed 6 bases from V and 4 bases from J; junction bases left unmatched: 10. CDR3 length: 14 residues. Germline CDR1 and CDR2: SQVTM and ANQGSEA. The source is a male donor with ankylosing spondylitis. This sequence joins TRBV29-1 and TRBJ2-5; TRBD1 matches at 8 bases. Sequenced: synovial fluid, either unsorted or a sorted T cell fraction (not recorded which). The CDR3, as DNA: TGCAGCGTGGGTTGGCAGGGGGCCGGAGAGACCCAGTACTTC. It translates to CSVGWQGAGETQYF.